A single sample gave rise to the 7 T cell receptor beta chains below, sequenced in a study of neoadjuvant anti-PD-1 for oral cavity cancer. The data were produced by immunoSEQ multiplex PCR, yet TCRdb's version contains in-frame clones alone and is incomplete. Of several thousand clones in the sample, less than 65% were seen once. The sequenced sample was tumor tissue, obtained before nivolumab (anti-PD-1) treatment. These receptor sequences come from a person aged 35-80 years with oral cavity squamous cell carcinoma.

The chain has TRBV19 and TRBJ2-5, with TRBD1 matching over 8 bases. Trimming at V came to 4 bases and at J to 10 bases, leaving 17 bases not matched to a gene. Germline CDR1 is LNHDA and CDR2 is SQIVND (reference sequence). This CDR3 is built from 16 residues. Here the CDR3 reads CASSTQGATVLMDQYF. The CDR3 DNA follows: TGTGCCAGTAGTACCCAGGGGGCTACGGTGTTGATGGACCAGTACTTC.

The chain employs TRBV10-3 and TRBJ1-1; TRBD1 matches 9 bases. Trimming cost V 6 bases and J 0 bases; bases outside gene matches: 8. The CDR3 sequence is 16 residues long. Germline assignment: CDR1 ENHRY and CDR2 SYGVKD. Here the CDR3 reads CAIREDRGGMNTEAFF. CDR3 DNA sequence: TGTGCCATCAGGGAGGACAGGGGCGGCATGAACACTGAAGCTTTCTTT.

This chain uses TRBV5-4 with TRBJ2-2, with TRBD1 identical over 10 bases. J gave up 7 bases and V 4 bases, and 7 bases lay outside the gene matches. CDR1 and CDR2 (germline): SGHNT, YYREEE (reference sequence). CDR3 size: 15 residues. CDR3 amino acids: CASSEGQGNFGELFF. Written as DNA, the CDR3 is TGTGCCAGCAGCGAGGGACAGGGGAACTTCGGGGAGCTGTTTTTT.

The chain is built from TRBV5-6 and TRBJ2-3; D gene uncertain. This CDR3 is 13 amino acids long. Germline V gene data show CDR1 as SGHDT and CDR2 as YYEEEE. The V end lost 2 bases, the J end lost 3 bases, and 7 bases lay between the germline ends. The CDR3 DNA sequence: TGTGCCAGCAGCTTTCTTAGGACAGATACGCAGTATTTT. Its protein product is CASSFLRTDTQYF.

The J gene is TRBJ2-1, the V gene TRBV11-3; 9 nucleotides agree with TRBD1. This CDR3 has 16 amino acids. V trimming: 7 bases; J trimming: 7 bases; junction bases outside the gene matches: 14. Germline lookup yields CDR1 SGHNT and CDR2 YENEEA. The CDR3 DNA reads as TGTGCCAGCACCAAAAGCGGACAGGGGATTAGGAATGAGCAGTTCTTC. As protein: CASTKSGQGIRNEQFF.

The rearrangement links TRBV6-5 to TRBJ1-2; D not resolved. The ends were cut back, 7 bases at V and 2 bases at J, with 8 bases in the middle. Germline CDR1 MNHEY, CDR2 SVGAGI. This CDR3 is 12 amino acids long. The CDR3 loop is CASKVGNYGYTF. The CDR3 DNA is TGTGCCAGCAAGGTCGGAAACTATGGCTACACCTTC.

The chain is built from TRBV19 and TRBJ1-5; 10 nucleotides match TRBD1. There are 19 residues in the CDR3. Germline values: CDR1 LNHDA, CDR2 SQIVND (reference sequence). The junction had 12 bases not matched to a gene; V was cut back by 4 bases and J by 0 bases. The CDR3 DNA reads as TGTGCCAGTAGTAAGGGGCCGGGACAGGGGTCGAATAGCAATCAGCCCCAGCATTTT. Translation: CASSKGPGQGSNSNQPQHF. The complete variable domain, with remaining parts taken from reference TRBV19 and TRBJ1-5, reads DGGITQSPKYLFRKEGQNVTLSCEQNLNHDAMYWYRQDPGQGLRLIYYSQIVNDFQKGDIAEGYSVSREKKESFPLTVTSAQKNPTAFYLCASSKGPGQGSNSNQPQHFGDGTRLSIL.